This T cell receptor (beta chain) originates from a study of response to subunit inactivated influenza vaccine (dated 2018 in TCRdb). With respect to the entire study: The study used deep quantitative T cell receptor repertoire profiling to track responses to a trivalent subunit inactivated influenza vaccine.

Spanning cysteine to phenylalanine, the CDR3 consists of 15 amino acids. Of the read, only the CDR3 DNA is kept; its 45 bases are in frame from base 1. The germline V end is reduced by 2 bases and the J end by 5 bases; junction bases left unmatched: 9. CDR1 KGHSH and CDR2 LQKENI are derived from the germline V gene. The study at large found these results: It was suggested by the authors that each seasonal influenza vaccination may recruit only a limited number of new T cells.

The library was built by means of RT-PCR. Sequencing took place on an Illumina HiSeq 2500. TCRdb applied fastp at Q25 and MiXCR to the public reads, then kept only in-frame beta chains. Each entry merges the rows of one CDR3 protein and shows their most common DNA and genes. The sample table holds just over 300,000 distinct CDR3 sequences, of which just over 20% were seen once. Roughly 10% of the sample is taken by the ten largest. Note on this clonotype: This receptor's antigen is unknown. Qualities for individual bases were not recorded, and no much larger clone is one base off.

The chain employs TRBV18 and TRBJ2-7; 7 nucleotides in the junction match TRBD2. The origin of this receptor is a man between 50 and 70 years old who received an inactivated influenza vaccine. Donor details come from another sample of the same person, matched by shared clones. The sequencing used PBMCs from blood, collected about 19 months after vaccination. For the CDR3, the sequence is CASSPFSGGWNEQYF. The DNA sequence reads TGTGCCAGCTCACCATTTTCGGGGGGTTGGAACGAGCAGTACTTC.